The clone carrying this TCR beta chain has only one observation. The target antigen is unknown. This sample was included in a study of Graves' ophthalmopathy and Graves' hyperthyroidism. Study-level findings and limits: Most expanded clonotypes in thyroid above 0.001 frequency also showed up in blood. Separation of ophthalmopathy from stable hyperthyroidism was achieved by a 13-signature model, at around 88% sensitivity and 81.08% specificity.

Physicians reached a diagnosis by relying on clinical symptoms, serum thyroxine, TRAb, thyroid ultrasound and orbital computed tomography. Amplification of TCR beta CDR3 regions used RNA transcripts. HTBI primers were used in a first-round RT-PCR, which preceded a second-round multiplex PCR. TCRdb independently ran MiXCR on the multiplex PCR reads; one entry per CDR3 protein. The table lists 660,000 or so distinct CDR3 sequences, roughly two fifths of them singletons. The receptor's source is an adult man with Graves' ophthalmopathy. Source material: peripheral blood.

The CDR3 DNA follows: TGTGCCAGCAGCTTGGTGGGGCCCCGTCAGCCCCAGCATTTT. It is translated as CASSLVGPRQPQHF. This rearrangement joins TRBV14 to TRBJ1-5, with D possibly TRBD1 on 5 matching bases. CDR1 SGHDN and CDR2 FVKESK come from the germline V gene. V was clipped by 5 bases and J by 6 bases, with 14 bases between them. The CDR3 has 14 amino acids.